A selection of T cell receptor beta chains follows, all from one sample in a study of T cell clonotyping in hematopoietic cell transplantation. Data came from immunoSEQ multiplex PCR; TCRdb stores just in-frame clones and leaves some out. The sample includes around 9,000 clones, approximately 91% seen only once; the top ten take 3.5% to 5%. The sequenced sample was peripheral blood mononuclear cells, obtained at the time of graft-versus-host disease after allogeneic stem cell transplant. The receptors shown here come from a male patient in his sixties or seventies who had an allogeneic stem cell transplant from a related donor, so the T cells may come from the graft donor. Some clones in this sample may be carry-over from other donors' samples. Both conserved end residues are part of each CDR3.

v_call | cdr3_aa
TRBV5-5 | CASSLVSGKTYEQYF
TRBV25-1 | CATGLAGVNEQFF
TRBV6-6 | CASSRGRGMNTEAFF
TRBV2 | CASTPGIGRAYEQYF
TRBV7-4 | CASSRDHCSQSRANVLTF
TRBV19 | CASSSDRVGETQYF
TRBV6-1 | CASSDWDREYEQYF
TRBV7-9 | CASSSGQGVHEQYF
TRBV19 | CASSTPGGENTEAFF
TRBV10-3 | CAIRDRQGGNEQFF
TRBV7-2 | CASSGQGVNYGYTF
TRBV5-4 | CASSSGQNQPQHF
TRBV14 | CASSQVGQGVGQYF
TRBV6-5 | CASSYQGLNTEAFF
TRBV7-7 | CASSLFPNTGELFF
TRBV28 | CASSPPGQGLLGYGYTF
TRBV28 | CASRLFSYGYTF
TRBV2 | CASSRGQGGYGVSF
TRBV19 | CASSISTRGTEKLFF
TRBV9 | CASSPDRGHADTQYF
TRBV7-2 | CASRLAGGPGEQYF
TRBV6-6 | CASRLAGGQFTGELFF
TRBV6-6 | CASSPRGGEKLFF
TRBV2 | CASSEGDREIYGYTF
TRBV7-8 | CASSHRDSRVWQYF
TRBV7-2 | CASSNVRGQGAETQYF
TRBV28 | CASNLSGVPNEQYF
TRBV7-2 | CASSLVAGGNTGELFF
TRBV6-5 | CASSGDFEFSPLHF
TRBV28 | CASSLQGWVDGYTF
TRBV5-4 | CASREGAGEGEQYF
TRBV19 | CASSRATDTQYF
TRBV7-7 | CASSCPGQGNADTQYF
TRBV2 | CASRSVTGSYYNEQFF
TRBV19 | CASSRRALGANVLTF
TRBV5-8 | CASSGPSRGAFF
TRBV7-8 | CASSLVSGQPQHF
TRBV7-6 | CASSPGQEHGYTF
TRBV11-1 | CASSLVPDTEAFF
TRBV6-1 | CASSASGGYTGELFF
TRBV11-2 | CASSLDRGGGQPQHF
TRBV28 | CASSLWGEPQHF
TRBV6-5 | CASSYGGGNEKLFF
TRBV10-3 | CAISETSGGRTDTQYF
TRBV10-3 | CANVRDAEPNTIYF
TRBV11-3 | CASSLVGGAGANVLTF
TRBV5-4 | CASSLGGASGNTIYF
TRBV19 | CASSLDRDRVYNEQFF
TRBV4-1 | CASSHRTNYGYTF
TRBV4-3 | CASSLGSNYGYTF
TRBV21-1 | CASSKAGTSGGASTDTQYF
TRBV2 | CASQRGPDTQYF